This is a list of T cell receptor beta chains from one sample in a study of cytomegalovirus exposure and HLA in healthy donors. Libraries were prepared by immunoSEQ multiplex PCR; TCRdb keeps only in-frame clonotypes and omits some of them. In the table there are about 160,000 clones, under 90% of which are singletons. Specimen: PBMCs. The receptors here all came from a woman aged 18-29 years in good health and CMV-seropositive. Each CDR3 is given with its conserved first and last residue. A D gene is named only where the DNA matches it firmly. Expanded clones are given a class, and other clones once, few, many or no size at all.

v_gene: TRBV11-2; d_gene: .; abundance: .; j_gene: TRBJ2-7; CDR3aa: CASSPVRAYEQYF; CDR3nt: TGTGCCAGCAGCCCGGTCAGGGCCTACGAGCAGTACTTC
v_gene: TRBV15; d_gene: .; abundance: .; j_gene: TRBJ1-4; CDR3aa: CATSDYNEKLFF; CDR3nt: TGTGCCACCAGCGACTATAATGAAAAACTGTTTTTT
v_gene: TRBV9; d_gene: TRBD1; abundance: once; j_gene: TRBJ1-1; CDR3aa: CASSVGQGGLEAFF; CDR3nt: TGTGCCAGCAGCGTAGGGCAGGGGGGACTTGAAGCTTTCTTT
v_gene: TRBV2; d_gene: TRBD1; abundance: .; j_gene: TRBJ1-2; CDR3aa: CASSVGTGAYGYTF; CDR3nt: TGTGCCAGCAGTGTAGGGACAGGGGCCTATGGCTACACCTTC
v_gene: TRBV6-1; d_gene: TRBD1; abundance: .; j_gene: TRBJ1-2; CDR3aa: CASRAGQGWYTF; CDR3nt: TGTGCCAGCAGAGCCGGACAGGGTTGGTACACCTTC
v_gene: TRBV11-2; d_gene: TRBD1; abundance: .; j_gene: TRBJ2-2; CDR3aa: CASSPGGNGELFF; CDR3nt: TGTGCCAGCAGTCCAGGGGGCAACGGGGAGCTGTTTTTT
v_gene: TRBV10-3; d_gene: .; abundance: .; j_gene: TRBJ2-2; CDR3aa: CAISGQVQAGELFF; CDR3nt: TGTGCCATCAGTGGACAGGTTCAGGCCGGGGAGCTGTTTTTT
v_gene: TRBV10-3; d_gene: TRBD2; abundance: .; j_gene: TRBJ2-1; CDR3aa: CAISAIAGGSNEQFF; CDR3nt: TGTGCCATCAGTGCAATAGCGGGGGGCTCAAATGAGCAGTTCTTC
v_gene: TRBV6-5; d_gene: .; abundance: .; j_gene: TRBJ1-1; CDR3aa: CASSPLKGLNTEAFF; CDR3nt: TGTGCCAGCAGCCCGTTAAAGGGGCTGAACACTGAAGCTTTCTTT
v_gene: TRBV7-8; d_gene: .; abundance: once; j_gene: TRBJ2-5; CDR3aa: CASSLIGSDQETQYF; CDR3nt: TGTGCCAGCAGTCTCATAGGGAGCGACCAAGAGACCCAGTACTTC
v_gene: TRBV30; d_gene: .; abundance: .; j_gene: TRBJ2-7; CDR3aa: CALAPPGSYEQYF; CDR3nt: TGTGCCTTGGCCCCGCCGGGCTCCTACGAGCAGTACTTC
v_gene: TRBV10-3; d_gene: TRBD2; abundance: .; j_gene: TRBJ2-7; CDR3aa: CAISSTLTAGTSGTYEQYF; CDR3nt: TGTGCCATCAGCAGTACATTGACCGCCGGGACTAGCGGGACCTACGAGCAGTACTTC
v_gene: TRBV7-3; d_gene: TRBD1; abundance: .; j_gene: TRBJ2-1; CDR3aa: CASSPRTGSSVKFF; CDR3nt: TGTGCCAGCAGCCCCCGGACAGGGAGTTCCGTAAAGTTCTTC
v_gene: TRBV7-2; d_gene: .; abundance: .; j_gene: TRBJ2-3; CDR3aa: CASRRRAGTTDTQYF; CDR3nt: TGTGCCAGCAGGAGGAGAGCGGGGACAACAGATACGCAGTATTTT
v_gene: TRBV5-1; d_gene: TRBD1; abundance: .; j_gene: TRBJ1-2; CDR3aa: CASSPQGASGYTF; CDR3nt: TGCGCCAGCAGCCCCCAGGGGGCAAGTGGCTACACCTTC
v_gene: TRBV5-4; d_gene: TRBD1; abundance: .; j_gene: TRBJ2-1; CDR3aa: CASSSGGSGQGAEQFF; CDR3nt: TGTGCCAGCAGCTCAGGAGGTTCGGGACAGGGTGCTGAGCAGTTCTTC
v_gene: TRBV9; d_gene: .; abundance: .; j_gene: TRBJ2-3; CDR3aa: CASSVEASGTDTQYF; CDR3nt: TGTGCCAGCAGCGTAGAGGCTAGCGGCACAGATACGCAGTATTTT
v_gene: TRBV11-2; d_gene: .; abundance: .; j_gene: TRBJ1-1; CDR3aa: CASSRTRQEIGTEAFF; CDR3nt: TGTGCCAGCAGCAGAACCCGACAGGAAATCGGAACTGAAGCTTTCTTT
v_gene: TRBV19; d_gene: TRBD1; abundance: .; j_gene: TRBJ1-5; CDR3aa: CASSIRTGEQPQHF; CDR3nt: TGTGCCAGTAGTATCAGGACAGGGGAACAGCCCCAGCATTTT
v_gene: TRBV9; d_gene: .; abundance: .; j_gene: TRBJ1-1; CDR3aa: CASSSRGNTEAFF; CDR3nt: TGTGCCAGCAGCTCGCGGGGGAACACTGAAGCTTTCTTT
v_gene: TRBV7-9; d_gene: .; abundance: .; j_gene: TRBJ1-4; CDR3aa: CASSYGEKLFF; CDR3nt: TGTGCCAGCAGCTACGGGGAAAAACTGTTTTTT
v_gene: TRBV2; d_gene: TRBD1; abundance: .; j_gene: TRBJ1-5; CDR3aa: CASSAQGGNQPQHF; CDR3nt: TGTGCCAGCAGTGCACAGGGGGGCAATCAGCCCCAGCATTTT
v_gene: TRBV27; d_gene: .; abundance: once; j_gene: TRBJ2-6; CDR3aa: CASSLSLGANRANVLTF; CDR3nt: TGTGCCAGCAGTTTATCCCTTGGTGCGAATCGGGCCAACGTCCTGACTTTC
v_gene: TRBV10-1; d_gene: .; abundance: .; j_gene: TRBJ1-5; CDR3aa: CASSETGQPQHF; CDR3nt: TGCGCCAGCAGTGAGACTGGTCAGCCCCAGCATTTT
v_gene: TRBV7-9; d_gene: TRBD2; abundance: .; j_gene: TRBJ2-7; CDR3aa: CASSLGSGSKYYEQYF; CDR3nt: TGTGCCAGCAGCTTAGGTAGCGGGAGTAAGTACTACGAGCAGTACTTC
v_gene: TRBV6-1; d_gene: TRBD1; abundance: .; j_gene: TRBJ1-2; CDR3aa: CASSEAKDRAFYGYTF; CDR3nt: TGTGCCAGCAGTGAAGCGAAAGACAGGGCCTTTTATGGCTACACCTTC
v_gene: TRBV5-6; d_gene: .; abundance: once; j_gene: TRBJ2-2; CDR3aa: CASSSQIIRLVPGELFF; CDR3nt: TGTGCCAGCAGCTCCCAAATAATTAGACTAGTCCCCGGGGAGCTGTTTTTT
v_gene: TRBV5-4; d_gene: .; abundance: .; j_gene: TRBJ2-3; CDR3aa: CASSRQKDTQYF; CDR3nt: TGTGCCAGCAGTCGACAGAAAGATACGCAGTATTTT
v_gene: TRBV7-3; d_gene: TRBD2; abundance: .; j_gene: TRBJ2-1; CDR3aa: CASSSGLAGHNEQFF; CDR3nt: TGTGCCAGCAGCTCGGGACTAGCGGGCCACAATGAGCAGTTCTTC
v_gene: TRBV6-6; d_gene: .; abundance: .; j_gene: TRBJ2-7; CDR3aa: CASTLVGRGGCEQYF; CDR3nt: TGTGCCAGCACTCTCGTGGGTAGGGGGGGCTGCGAGCAGTACTTC
v_gene: TRBV18; d_gene: .; abundance: .; j_gene: TRBJ2-7; CDR3aa: CASSWTRQENYEQYF; CDR3nt: TGTGCCAGCTCGTGGACCCGACAGGAAAACTACGAGCAGTACTTC
v_gene: TRBV10-2; d_gene: .; abundance: .; j_gene: TRBJ2-3; CDR3aa: CASLRGQGRTDTQYF; CDR3nt: TGCGCCAGCCTCAGGGGCCAGGGCCGAACAGATACGCAGTATTTT
v_gene: TRBV6-1; d_gene: .; abundance: .; j_gene: TRBJ1-5; CDR3aa: CASSGGTPYSNQPQHF; CDR3nt: TGTGCCAGCAGTGGTGGGACACCGTATAGCAATCAGCCCCAGCATTTT
v_gene: TRBV7-3; d_gene: TRBD2; abundance: .; j_gene: TRBJ2-1; CDR3aa: CASSFTAGGYNEQFF; CDR3nt: TGTGCCAGCAGCTTTACAGCGGGAGGGTACAATGAGCAGTTCTTC
v_gene: TRBV9; d_gene: TRBD2; abundance: once; j_gene: TRBJ2-2; CDR3aa: CASSEPTSGSVTGELFF; CDR3nt: TGTGCCAGCAGCGAGCCGACTAGCGGGAGCGTAACCGGGGAGCTGTTTTTT
v_gene: TRBV5-1; d_gene: .; abundance: .; j_gene: TRBJ2-3; CDR3aa: CASSLGGPGTDTQYF; CDR3nt: TGCGCCAGCAGCTTAGGAGGGCCTGGCACAGATACGCAGTATTTT
v_gene: TRBV28; d_gene: .; abundance: .; j_gene: TRBJ2-3; CDR3aa: CASSFGVVTDTQYF; CDR3nt: TGTGCCAGCAGTTTCGGGGTGGTCACAGATACGCAGTATTTT